This T cell receptor beta chain was identified in a study of OX40 agonist ivuxolimab in advanced cancers. Study summary: Among those enrolled, mean age was roughly 62 years (range about 23 to 90) and less than 90% were male.

Profiling relied on immunoSEQ multiplex PCR, and the TCRdb table lists in-frame clones only, not all of them. This table holds around 100,000 clones, less than 95% found once. V was pared by 0 bases and J by 3 bases, with 10 bases between. The CDR3 length is 14 residues. Germline V gene data show CDR1 as SGHNT and CDR2 as YYREEE (reference sequence). This chain uses TRBV5-4 with TRBJ2-7, with D maybe TRBD1 (6 bases). Sequences were derived from CD4+ or CD8+ T cells sorted from blood, sampled in a trial of the OX40 agonist ivuxolimab. The receptor comes from an adult with an advanced solid tumor such as melanoma, head and neck, liver or kidney cancer. CDR3 DNA sequence: TGTGCCAGCAGCTTGGGGACAGTTAACTACGAGCAGTACTTC. Translation gives CASSLGTVNYEQYF.